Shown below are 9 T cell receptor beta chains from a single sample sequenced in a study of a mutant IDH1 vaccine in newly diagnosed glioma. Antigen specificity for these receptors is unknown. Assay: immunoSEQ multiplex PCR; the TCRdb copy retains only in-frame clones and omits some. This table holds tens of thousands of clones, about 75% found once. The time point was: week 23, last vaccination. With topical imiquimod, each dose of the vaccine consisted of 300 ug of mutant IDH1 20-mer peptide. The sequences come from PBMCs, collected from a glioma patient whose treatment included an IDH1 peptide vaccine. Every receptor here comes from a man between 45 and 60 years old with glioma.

The CDR3 region is CASRSFIDGANEQFF. CDR3 in DNA: TGTGCAAGTCGCTCTTTCATAGACGGGGCGAATGAGCAGTTCTTC. The chain has TRBV12-2 and TRBJ2-1. TRBV12-2 is flagged as a pseudogene. This CDR3 contains 15 residues.

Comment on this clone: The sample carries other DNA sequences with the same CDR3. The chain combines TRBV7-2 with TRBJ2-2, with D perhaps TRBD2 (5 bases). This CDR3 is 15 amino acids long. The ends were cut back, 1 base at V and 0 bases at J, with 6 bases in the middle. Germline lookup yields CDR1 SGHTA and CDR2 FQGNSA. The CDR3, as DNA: TGTGCCAGCAGCTTAGGGGGAGCGAACACCGGGGAGCTGTTTTTT. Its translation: CASSLGGANTGELFF.

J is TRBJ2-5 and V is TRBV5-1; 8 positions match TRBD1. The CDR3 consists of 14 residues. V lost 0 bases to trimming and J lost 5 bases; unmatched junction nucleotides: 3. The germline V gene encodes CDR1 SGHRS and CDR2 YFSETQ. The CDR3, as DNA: TGCGCCAGCAGCTTGGGGGGACAGGCGGAGACCCAGTACTTC. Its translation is CASSLGGQAETQYF.

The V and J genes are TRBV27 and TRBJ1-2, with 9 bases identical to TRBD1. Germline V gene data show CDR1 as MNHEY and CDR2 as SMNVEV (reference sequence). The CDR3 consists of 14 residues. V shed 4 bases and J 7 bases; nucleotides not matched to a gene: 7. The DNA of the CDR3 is TGTGCCAGCAGTTACGGACAGGGGAGGGCTGGCTACACCTTC. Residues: CASSYGQGRAGYTF.

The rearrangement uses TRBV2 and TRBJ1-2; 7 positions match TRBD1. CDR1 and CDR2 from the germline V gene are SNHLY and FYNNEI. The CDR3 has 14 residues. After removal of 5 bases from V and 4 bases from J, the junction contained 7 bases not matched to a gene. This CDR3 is CASSPLQGGYGYTF. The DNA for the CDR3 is TGTGCCAGCAGTCCCCTGCAGGGGGGCTATGGCTACACCTTC.

In nucleotides, the CDR3 is TGTGCCACTTCCAACAGGGACGAGCAGTACTTC. As protein: CATSNRDEQYF. The chain employs TRBV10-3 and TRBJ2-7; TRBD1 might be the D (6 bases). The CDR3 sequence is 11 residues long. Trimming removed 10 bases at V and 5 bases at J, with 12 bases between. Per germline, CDR1 ENHRY and CDR2 SYGVKD.

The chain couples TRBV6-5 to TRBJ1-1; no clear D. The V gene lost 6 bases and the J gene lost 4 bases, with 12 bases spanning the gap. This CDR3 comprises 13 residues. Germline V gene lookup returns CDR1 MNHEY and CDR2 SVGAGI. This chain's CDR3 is CASSLERRTEAFF. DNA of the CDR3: TGTGCCAGCAGCCTGGAACGACGCACTGAAGCTTTCTTT.

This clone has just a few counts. The CDR3: CASSLPERSTEAFF. The CDR3 DNA sequence: TGCGCCAGCAGCTTGCCGGAGAGGAGCACTGAAGCTTTCTTT. The chain links TRBV5-1 to TRBJ1-1; D is unresolved. The CDR3 spans 14 residues. The ends were cut back, 1 base at V and 4 bases at J, with 11 bases in the middle. The germline V gene encodes CDR1 SGHRS and CDR2 YFSETQ.

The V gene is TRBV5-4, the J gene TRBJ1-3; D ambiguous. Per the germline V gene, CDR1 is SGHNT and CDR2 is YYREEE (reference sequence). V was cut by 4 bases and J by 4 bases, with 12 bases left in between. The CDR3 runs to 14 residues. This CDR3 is CASSVVGSGNTIYF. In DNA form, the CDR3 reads TGTGCCAGCAGCGTGGTGGGGTCCGGAAACACCATATATTTT.